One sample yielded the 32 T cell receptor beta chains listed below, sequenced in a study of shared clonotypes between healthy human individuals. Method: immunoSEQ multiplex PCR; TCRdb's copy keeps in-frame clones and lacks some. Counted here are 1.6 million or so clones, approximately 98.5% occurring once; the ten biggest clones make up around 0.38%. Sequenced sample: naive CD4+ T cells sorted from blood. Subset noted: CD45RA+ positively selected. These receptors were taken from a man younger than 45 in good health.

The CDR3 sequence: CASSLGLAGGLEQFF. The CDR3 nucleotides are TGTGCCAGCAGCTTGGGACTAGCGGGAGGATTGGAGCAGTTCTTC. This sequence joins TRBV5-6 and TRBJ2-1; the match to TRBD2 covers 13 bases. Losses at the gene ends were 0 bases for V and 10 bases for J; bases not matched to a gene: 4. This CDR3 region has 15 residues. In germline, CDR1 is SGHDT, CDR2 YYEEEE.

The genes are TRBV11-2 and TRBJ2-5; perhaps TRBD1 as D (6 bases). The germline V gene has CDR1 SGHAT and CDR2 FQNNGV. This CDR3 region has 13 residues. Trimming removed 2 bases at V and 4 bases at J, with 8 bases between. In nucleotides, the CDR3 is TGTGCCAGCAGCTTACAGGGGCCAGAGACCCAGTACTTC. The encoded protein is CASSLQGPETQYF.

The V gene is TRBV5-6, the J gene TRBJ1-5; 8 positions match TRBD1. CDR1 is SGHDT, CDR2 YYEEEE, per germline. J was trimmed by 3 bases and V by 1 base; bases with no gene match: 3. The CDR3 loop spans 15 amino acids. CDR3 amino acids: CASSLTQGVNQPQHF. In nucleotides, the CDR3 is TGTGCCAGCAGCTTGACACAGGGGGTCAATCAGCCCCAGCATTTT.

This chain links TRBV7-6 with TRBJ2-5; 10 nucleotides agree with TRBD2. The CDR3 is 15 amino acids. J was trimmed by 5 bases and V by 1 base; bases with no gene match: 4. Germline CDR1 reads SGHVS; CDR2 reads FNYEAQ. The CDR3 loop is CASSLVAGGLETQYF. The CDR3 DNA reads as TGTGCCAGCAGCTTAGTAGCGGGAGGTTTGGAGACCCAGTACTTC.

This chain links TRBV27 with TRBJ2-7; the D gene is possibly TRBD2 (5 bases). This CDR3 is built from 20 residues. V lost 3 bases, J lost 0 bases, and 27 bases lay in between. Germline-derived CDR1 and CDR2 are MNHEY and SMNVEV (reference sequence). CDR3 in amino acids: CASSFLLLQSSGETSYEQYF. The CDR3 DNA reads TGTGCCAGCAGTTTTTTACTTCTTCAATCGAGTGGGGAGACCTCCTACGAGCAGTACTTC.

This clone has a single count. The chain's CDR3 is CASSLGGTAMETQYF. Written as DNA, the CDR3 is TGCGCCAGCAGCTTGGGGGGGACAGCTATGGAGACCCAGTACTTC. The chain combines TRBV5-1 with TRBJ2-5; 7 nucleotides agree with TRBD1. Trimming at V came to 0 bases and at J to 5 bases, leaving 7 bases not matched to a gene. The length of the CDR3 is 15 residues. The germline V gene encodes CDR1 SGHRS and CDR2 YFSETQ.

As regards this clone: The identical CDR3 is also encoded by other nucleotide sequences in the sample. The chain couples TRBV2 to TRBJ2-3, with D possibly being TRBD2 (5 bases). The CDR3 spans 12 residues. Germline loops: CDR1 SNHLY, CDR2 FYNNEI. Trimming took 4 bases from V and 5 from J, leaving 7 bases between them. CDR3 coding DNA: TGTGCCAGCAGTGGACGGGGAGATACGCAGTATTTT. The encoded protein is CASSGRGDTQYF.

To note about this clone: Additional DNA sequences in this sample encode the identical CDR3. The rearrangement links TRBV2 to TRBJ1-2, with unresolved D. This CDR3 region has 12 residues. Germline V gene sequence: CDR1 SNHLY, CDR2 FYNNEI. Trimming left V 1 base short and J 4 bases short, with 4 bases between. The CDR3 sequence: CASSEGAYGYTF. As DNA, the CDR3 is TGTGCCAGCAGTGAAGGGGCCTATGGCTACACCTTC.

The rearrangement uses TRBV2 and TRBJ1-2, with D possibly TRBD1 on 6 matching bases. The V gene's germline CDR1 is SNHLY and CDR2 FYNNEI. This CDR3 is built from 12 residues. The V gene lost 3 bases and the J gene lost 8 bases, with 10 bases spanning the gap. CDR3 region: CASSEGARGYTF. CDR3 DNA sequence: TGTGCCAGCAGTGAGGGGGCGCGGGGCTACACCTTC.

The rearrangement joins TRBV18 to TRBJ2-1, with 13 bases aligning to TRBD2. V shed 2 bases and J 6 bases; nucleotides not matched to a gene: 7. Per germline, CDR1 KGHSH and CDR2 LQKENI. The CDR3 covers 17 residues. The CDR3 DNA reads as TGTGCCAGCTCACCAAGGACTAGCGGGAGCACCCTCAATGAGCAGTTCTTC. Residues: CASSPRTSGSTLNEQFF.

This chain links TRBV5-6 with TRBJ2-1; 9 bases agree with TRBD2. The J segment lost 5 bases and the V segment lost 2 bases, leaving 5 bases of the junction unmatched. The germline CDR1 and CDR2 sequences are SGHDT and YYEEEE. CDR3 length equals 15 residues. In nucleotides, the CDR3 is TGTGCCAGCAGCTTTATAGCGGGAGAGGACAATGAGCAGTTCTTC. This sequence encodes CASSFIAGEDNEQFF.

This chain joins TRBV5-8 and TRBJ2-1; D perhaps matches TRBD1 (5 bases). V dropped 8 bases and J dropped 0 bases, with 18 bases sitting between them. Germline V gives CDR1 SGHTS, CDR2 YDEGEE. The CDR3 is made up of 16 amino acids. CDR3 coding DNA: TGTGCCAGTGCATCTGGCAGGGCGAGCTCCTACAATGAGCAGTTCTTC. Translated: CASASGRASSYNEQFF.

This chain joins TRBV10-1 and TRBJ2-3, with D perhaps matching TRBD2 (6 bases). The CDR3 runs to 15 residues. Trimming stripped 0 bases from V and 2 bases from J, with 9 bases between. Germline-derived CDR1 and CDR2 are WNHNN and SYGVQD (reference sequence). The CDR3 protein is CASSESAGITDTQYF. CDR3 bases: TGCGCCAGCAGTGAGTCTGCGGGGATCACAGATACGCAGTATTTT.

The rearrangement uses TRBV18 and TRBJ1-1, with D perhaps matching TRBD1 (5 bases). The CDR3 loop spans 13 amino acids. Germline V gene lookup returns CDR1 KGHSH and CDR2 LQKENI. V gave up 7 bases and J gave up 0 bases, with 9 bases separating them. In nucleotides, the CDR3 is TGTGCCAGCTTGGGACTGCTGAACACTGAAGCTTTCTTT. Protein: CASLGLLNTEAFF.

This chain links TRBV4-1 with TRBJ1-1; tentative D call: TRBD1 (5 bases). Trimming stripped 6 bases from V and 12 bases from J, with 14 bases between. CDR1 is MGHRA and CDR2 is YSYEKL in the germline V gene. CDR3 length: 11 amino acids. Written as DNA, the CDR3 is TGCGCCAGCAGTACGGACACCAGGCCTTTCTTT. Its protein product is CASSTDTRPFF.

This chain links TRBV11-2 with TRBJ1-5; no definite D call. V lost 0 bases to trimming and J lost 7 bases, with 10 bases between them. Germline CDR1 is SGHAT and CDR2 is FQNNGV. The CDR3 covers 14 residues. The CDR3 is CASSLEGLRQPQHF. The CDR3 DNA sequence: TGTGCCAGCAGCTTAGAAGGGCTTCGGCAGCCCCAGCATTTT.

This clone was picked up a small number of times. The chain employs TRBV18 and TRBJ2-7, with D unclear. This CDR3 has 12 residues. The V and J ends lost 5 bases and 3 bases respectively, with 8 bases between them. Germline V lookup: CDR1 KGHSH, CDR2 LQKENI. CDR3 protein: CASSGTLYEQYF. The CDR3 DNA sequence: TGTGCCAGCTCAGGAACCCTCTACGAGCAGTACTTC. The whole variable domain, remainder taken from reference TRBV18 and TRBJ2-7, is NAGVMQNPRHLVRRRGQEARLRCSPMKGHSHVYWYRQLPEEGLKFMVYLQKENIIDESGMPKERFSAEFPKEGPSILRIQQVVRGDSAAYFCASSGTLYEQYFGPGTRLTVT.

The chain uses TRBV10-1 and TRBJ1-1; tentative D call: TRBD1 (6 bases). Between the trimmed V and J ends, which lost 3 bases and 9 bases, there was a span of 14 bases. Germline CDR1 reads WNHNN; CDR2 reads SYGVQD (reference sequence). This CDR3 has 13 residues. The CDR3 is CASSDNFGQQAFF. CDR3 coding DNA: TGCGCCAGCAGTGACAACTTTGGACAGCAAGCTTTCTTT.

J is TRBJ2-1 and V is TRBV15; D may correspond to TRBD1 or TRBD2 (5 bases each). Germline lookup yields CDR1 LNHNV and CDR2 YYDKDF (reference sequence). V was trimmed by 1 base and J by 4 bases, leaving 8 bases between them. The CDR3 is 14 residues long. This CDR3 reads CATSRVGAYNEQFF. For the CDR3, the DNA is TGTGCCACCAGCAGAGTCGGGGCTTACAATGAGCAGTTCTTC. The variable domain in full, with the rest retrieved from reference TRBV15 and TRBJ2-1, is DAMVIQNPRYQVTQFGKPVTLSCSQTLNHNVMYWYQQKSSQAPKLLFHYYDKDFNNEADTPDNFQSRRPNTSFCFLDIRSPGLGDTAMYLCATSRVGAYNEQFFGPGTRLTVL.

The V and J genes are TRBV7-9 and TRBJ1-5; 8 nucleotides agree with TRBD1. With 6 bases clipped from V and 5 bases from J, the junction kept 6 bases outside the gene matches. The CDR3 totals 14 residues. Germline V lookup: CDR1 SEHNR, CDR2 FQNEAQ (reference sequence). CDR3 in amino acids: CASSPTGVDQPQHF. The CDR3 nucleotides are TGTGCCAGCAGTCCGACAGGGGTGGATCAGCCCCAGCATTTT. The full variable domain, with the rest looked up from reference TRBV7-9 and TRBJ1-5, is DTGVSQNPRHKITKRGQNVTFRCDPISEHNRLYWYRQTLGQGPEFLTYFQNEAQLEKSRLLSDRFSAERPKGSFSTLEIQRTEQGDSAMYLCASSPTGVDQPQHFGDGTRLSIL.

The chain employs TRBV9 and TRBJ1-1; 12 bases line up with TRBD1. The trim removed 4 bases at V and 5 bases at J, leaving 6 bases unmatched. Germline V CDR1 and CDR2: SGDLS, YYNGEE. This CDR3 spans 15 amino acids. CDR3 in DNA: TGTGCCAGCAGCAGGGACAGGGGGCGGGAAACTGAAGCTTTCTTT. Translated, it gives CASSRDRGRETEAFF.

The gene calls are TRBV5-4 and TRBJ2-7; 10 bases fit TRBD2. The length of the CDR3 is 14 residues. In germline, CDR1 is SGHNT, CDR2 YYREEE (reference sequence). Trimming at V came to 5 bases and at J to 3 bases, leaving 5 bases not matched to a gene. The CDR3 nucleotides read TGTGCCAGCAGGTCGGGACTAGCGAACTACGAGCAGTACTTC. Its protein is CASRSGLANYEQYF.

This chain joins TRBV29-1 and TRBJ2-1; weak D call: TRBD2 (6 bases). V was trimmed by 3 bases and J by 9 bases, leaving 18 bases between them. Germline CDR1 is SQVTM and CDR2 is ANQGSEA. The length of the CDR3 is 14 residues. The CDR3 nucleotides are TGCAGCGTTGAGGTTGGCGGGACCCCTACTGAGCAGTTCTTC. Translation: CSVEVGGTPTEQFF.

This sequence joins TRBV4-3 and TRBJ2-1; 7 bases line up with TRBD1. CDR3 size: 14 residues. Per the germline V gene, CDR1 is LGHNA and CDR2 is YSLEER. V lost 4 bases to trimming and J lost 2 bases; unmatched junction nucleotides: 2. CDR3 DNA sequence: TGCGCCAGCAGCCGAGGGACAGCCTACAATGAGCAGTTCTTC. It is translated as CASSRGTAYNEQFF.

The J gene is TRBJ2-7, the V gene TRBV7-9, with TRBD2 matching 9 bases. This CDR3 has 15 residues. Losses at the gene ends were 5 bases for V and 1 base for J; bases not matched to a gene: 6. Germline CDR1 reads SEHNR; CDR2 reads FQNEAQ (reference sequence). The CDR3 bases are TGTGCCAGCAGCCCGTGGAGCGGGAGGTCCTACGAGCAGTACTTC. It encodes CASSPWSGRSYEQYF. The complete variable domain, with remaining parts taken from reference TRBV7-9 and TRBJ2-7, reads DTGVSQNPRHKITKRGQNVTFRCDPISEHNRLYWYRQTLGQGPEFLTYFQNEAQLEKSRLLSDRFSAERPKGSFSTLEIQRTEQGDSAMYLCASSPWSGRSYEQYFGPGTRLTVT.

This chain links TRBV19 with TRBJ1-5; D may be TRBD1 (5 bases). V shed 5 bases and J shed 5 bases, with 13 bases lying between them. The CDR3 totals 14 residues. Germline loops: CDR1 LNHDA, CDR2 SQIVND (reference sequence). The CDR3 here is CASSRRQGHQPQHF. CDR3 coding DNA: TGTGCCAGTAGTCGTCGCCAGGGTCATCAGCCCCAGCATTTT.

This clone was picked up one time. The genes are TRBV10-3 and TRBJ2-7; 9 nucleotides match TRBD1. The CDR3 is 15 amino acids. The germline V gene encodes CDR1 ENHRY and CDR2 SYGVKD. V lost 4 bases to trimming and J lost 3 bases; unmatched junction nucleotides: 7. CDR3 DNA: TGTGCCATCAGTGGGGGCTGGGGACAGGGCTACGAGCAGTACTTC. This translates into CAISGGWGQGYEQYF.

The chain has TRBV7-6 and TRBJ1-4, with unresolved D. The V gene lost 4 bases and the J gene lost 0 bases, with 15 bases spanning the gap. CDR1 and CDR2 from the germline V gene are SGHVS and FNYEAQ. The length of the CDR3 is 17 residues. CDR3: CASSSRAGPTTNEKLFF. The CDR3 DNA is TGTGCCAGCAGCTCCCGGGCCGGTCCTACAACTAATGAAAAACTGTTTTTT.

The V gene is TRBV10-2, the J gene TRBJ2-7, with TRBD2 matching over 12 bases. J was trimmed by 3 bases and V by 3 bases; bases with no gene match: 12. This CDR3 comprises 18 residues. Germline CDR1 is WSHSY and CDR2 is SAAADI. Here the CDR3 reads CASSEPGLAGRSSYEQYF. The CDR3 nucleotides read TGCGCCAGCAGTGAACCAGGACTAGCGGGACGGAGTAGCTACGAGCAGTACTTC.

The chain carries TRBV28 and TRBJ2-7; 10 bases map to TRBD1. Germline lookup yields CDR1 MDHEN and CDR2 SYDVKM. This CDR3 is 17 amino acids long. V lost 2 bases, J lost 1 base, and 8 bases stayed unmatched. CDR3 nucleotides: TGTGCCAGCAGTTTAGGGGACAGGGGCCTTCAATCCTACGAGCAGTACTTC. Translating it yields CASSLGDRGLQSYEQYF.

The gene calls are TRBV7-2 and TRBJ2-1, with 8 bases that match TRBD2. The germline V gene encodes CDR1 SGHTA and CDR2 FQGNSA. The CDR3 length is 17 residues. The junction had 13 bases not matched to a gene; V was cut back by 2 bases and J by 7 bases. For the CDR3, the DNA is TGTGCCAGCAGCTTAATAGGGTCGGGAGGGCCTCGAAATGAGCAGTTCTTC. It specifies CASSLIGSGGPRNEQFF.

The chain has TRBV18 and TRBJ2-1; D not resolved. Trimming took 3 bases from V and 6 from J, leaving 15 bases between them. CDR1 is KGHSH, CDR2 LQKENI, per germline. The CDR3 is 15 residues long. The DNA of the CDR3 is TGTGCCAGCTCACCGCGCAGTTTCCTAGGCAATGAGCAGTTCTTC. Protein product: CASSPRSFLGNEQFF.